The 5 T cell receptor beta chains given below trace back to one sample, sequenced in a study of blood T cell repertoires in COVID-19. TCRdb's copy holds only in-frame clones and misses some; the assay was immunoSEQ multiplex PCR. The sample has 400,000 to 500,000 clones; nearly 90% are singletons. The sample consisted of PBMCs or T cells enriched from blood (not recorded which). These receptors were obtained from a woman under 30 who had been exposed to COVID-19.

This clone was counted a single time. The CDR3 bases are TGTGCCAGCAGCTTAGTCTCAACAGGGGGATCTGAAGCTTTCTTT. This sequence encodes CASSLVSTGGSEAFF. The chain recombines TRBV7-3 with TRBJ1-1; 8 bases agree with TRBD1. The V segment lost 2 bases and the J segment 6 bases; nucleotides outside the gene matches: 8. Germline lookup yields CDR1 SGHTA and CDR2 FQGTGA. CDR3 length equals 15 residues.

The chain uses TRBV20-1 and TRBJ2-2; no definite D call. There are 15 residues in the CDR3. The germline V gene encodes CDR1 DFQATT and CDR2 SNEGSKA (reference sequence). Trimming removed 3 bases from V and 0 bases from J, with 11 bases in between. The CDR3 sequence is CSASRGIANTGELFF. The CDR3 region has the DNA TGCAGTGCTAGTCGAGGTATCGCGAACACCGGGGAGCTGTTTTTT.

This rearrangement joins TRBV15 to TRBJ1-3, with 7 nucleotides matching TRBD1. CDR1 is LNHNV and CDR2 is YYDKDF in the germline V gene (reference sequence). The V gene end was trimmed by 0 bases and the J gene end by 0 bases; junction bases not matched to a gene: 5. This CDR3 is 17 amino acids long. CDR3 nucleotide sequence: TGTGCCACCAGCAGAGATTGGGACAGCTCCTCTGGAAACACCATATATTTT. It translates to CATSRDWDSSSGNTIYF.

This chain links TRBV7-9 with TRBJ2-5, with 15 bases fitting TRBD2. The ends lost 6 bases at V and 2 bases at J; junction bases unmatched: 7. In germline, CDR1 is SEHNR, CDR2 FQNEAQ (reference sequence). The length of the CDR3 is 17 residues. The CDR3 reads CASSFGLAGGGQETQYF. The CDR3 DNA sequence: TGTGCCAGCAGTTTCGGACTAGCGGGAGGGGGTCAAGAGACCCAGTACTTC.

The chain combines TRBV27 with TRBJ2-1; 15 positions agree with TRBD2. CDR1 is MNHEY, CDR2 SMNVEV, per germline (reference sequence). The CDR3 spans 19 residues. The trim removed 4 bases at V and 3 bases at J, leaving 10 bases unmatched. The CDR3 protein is CASSSGLAGGSQDYNEQFF. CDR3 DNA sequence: TGTGCCAGCAGTTCGGGACTAGCGGGAGGAAGCCAGGACTACAATGAGCAGTTCTTC.